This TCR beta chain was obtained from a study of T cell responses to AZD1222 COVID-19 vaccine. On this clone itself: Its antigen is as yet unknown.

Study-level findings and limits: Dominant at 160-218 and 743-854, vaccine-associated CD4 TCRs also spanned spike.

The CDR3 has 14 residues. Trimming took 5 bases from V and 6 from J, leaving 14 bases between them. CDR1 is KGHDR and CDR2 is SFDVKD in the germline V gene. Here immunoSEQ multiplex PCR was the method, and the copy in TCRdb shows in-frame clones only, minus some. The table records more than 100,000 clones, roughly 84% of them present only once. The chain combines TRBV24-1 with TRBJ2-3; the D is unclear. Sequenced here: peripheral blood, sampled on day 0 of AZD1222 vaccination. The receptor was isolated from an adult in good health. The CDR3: CATSAVPQADTQYF. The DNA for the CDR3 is TGTGCCACCAGTGCCGTACCTCAGGCGGATACGCAGTATTTT.